This TCR beta chain was recorded in a study of cytomegalovirus exposure and HLA in healthy donors. Separate from the approximately 720-subject first cohort, the roughly 120-subject validation cohort was the one that the donors belonged to. In this sample, this clone turned up once. Using immunoSEQ multiplex PCR, the repertoire was profiled, and TCRdb retains in-frame clones only, with some absent. The sample records fewer than 250,000 clones, roughly 84% being singletons. CDR1 GTSNPN and CDR2 SVGIG come from the germline V gene (reference sequence). The CDR3 totals 13 residues. V lost 1 base to trimming and J lost 1 base, with 4 bases between them.

Sequencing was performed on PBMCs. The chain carries TRBV30 and TRBJ2-2; D unclear. The receptor comes from a young woman in good health and CMV-seropositive. The CDR3 here is CAWSAENTGELFF. As DNA, the CDR3 is TGTGCCTGGAGTGCGGAGAACACCGGGGAGCTGTTTTTT.